This TCR beta chain was captured by sequencing in a study of human T cells and chemical hapten exposure. The time point here: patch test 1, 2 weeks after DPC sensitization. Treatment denoted: therapeutic diphenylcyclopropenone sensitization with weekly scalp DPC. This clonotype was counted at least ten times. Per the germline V gene, CDR1 is GTSNPN and CDR2 is SVGIG (reference sequence). This CDR3 comprises 16 residues. The trim removed 1 base at V and 1 base at J, leaving 3 bases unmatched. TCRdb re-called the RACE reads with MiXCR, one entry per CDR3 protein. The sample consists of around 77,000 distinct CDR3 sequences, roughly 9.8% of them appearing once.

The chain joins TRBV30 to TRBJ1-5, with 11 bases that match TRBD1. The sequence came from a woman aged 40 to 50 with alopecia areata. Some clones in this sample may be carry-over from other donors' samples. This sample comprised whole blood, obtained in connection with sensitization to the hapten diphenylcyclopropenone (DPC). CDR3 sequence: CAWSGTGGMSNQPQHF. In nucleotides, the CDR3 is TGTGCCTGGAGTGGGACAGGGGGCATGAGCAATCAGCCCCAGCATTTT.